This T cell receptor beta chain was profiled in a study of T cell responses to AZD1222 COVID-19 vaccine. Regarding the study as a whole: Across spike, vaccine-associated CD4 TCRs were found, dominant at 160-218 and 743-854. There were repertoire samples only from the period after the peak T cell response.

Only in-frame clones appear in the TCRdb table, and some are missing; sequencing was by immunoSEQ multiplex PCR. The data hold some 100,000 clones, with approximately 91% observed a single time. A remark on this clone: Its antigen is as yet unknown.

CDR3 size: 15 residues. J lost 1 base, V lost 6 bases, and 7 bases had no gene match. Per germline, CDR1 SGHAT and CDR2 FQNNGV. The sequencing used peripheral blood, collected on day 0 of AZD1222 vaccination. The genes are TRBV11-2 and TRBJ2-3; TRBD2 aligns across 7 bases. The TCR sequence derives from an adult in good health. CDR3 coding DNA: TGTGCCAGCAGAACCATTCGGGGGGGCACAGATACGCAGTATTTT. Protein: CASRTIRGGTDTQYF. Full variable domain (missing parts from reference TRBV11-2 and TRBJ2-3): EAGVAQSPRYKIIEKRQSVAFWCNPISGHATLYWYQQILGQGPKLLIQFQNNGVVDDSQLPKDRFSAERLKGVDSTLKIQPAKLEDSAVYLCASRTIRGGTDTQYFGPGTRLTVL.